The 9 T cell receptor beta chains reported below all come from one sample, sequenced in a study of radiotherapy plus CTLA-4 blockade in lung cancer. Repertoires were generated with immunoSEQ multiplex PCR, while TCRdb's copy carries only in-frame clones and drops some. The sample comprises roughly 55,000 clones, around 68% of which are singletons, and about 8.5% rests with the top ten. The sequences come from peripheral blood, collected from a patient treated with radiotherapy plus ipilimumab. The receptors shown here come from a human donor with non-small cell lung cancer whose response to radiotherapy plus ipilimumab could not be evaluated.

The CDR3 sequence: CASSLIRGANYGYTF. Written as DNA, the CDR3 is TGTGCCAGCAGCTTAATCAGGGGAGCTAACTATGGCTACACCTTC. The chain has TRBV11-2 and TRBJ1-2; D is perhaps TRBD1 (6 bases). CDR1 is SGHAT, CDR2 FQNNGV, per germline. This CDR3 contains 15 residues. V was pared by 2 bases and J by 0 bases, with 10 bases between.

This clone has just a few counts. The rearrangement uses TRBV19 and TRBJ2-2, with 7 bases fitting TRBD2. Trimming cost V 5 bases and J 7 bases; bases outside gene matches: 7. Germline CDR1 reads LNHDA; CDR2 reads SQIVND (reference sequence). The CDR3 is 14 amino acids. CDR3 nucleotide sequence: TGTGCCAGTAGTTTACGGACTAGTCTCGGGGAGCTGTTTTTT. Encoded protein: CASSLRTSLGELFF.

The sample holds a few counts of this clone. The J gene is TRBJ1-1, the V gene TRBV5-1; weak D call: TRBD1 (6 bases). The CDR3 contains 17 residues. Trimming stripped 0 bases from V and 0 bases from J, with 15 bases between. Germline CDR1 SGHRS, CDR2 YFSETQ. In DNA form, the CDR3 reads TGCGCCAGCAGCTTGGATACAAGGGACACGATGAACACTGAAGCTTTCTTT. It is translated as CASSLDTRDTMNTEAFF. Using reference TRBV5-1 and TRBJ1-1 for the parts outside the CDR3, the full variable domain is KAGVTQTPRYLIKTRGQQVTLSCSPISGHRSVSWYQQTPGQGLQFLFEYFSETQRNKGNFPGRFSGRQFSNSRSEMNVSTLELGDSALYLCASSLDTRDTMNTEAFFGQGTRLTVV.

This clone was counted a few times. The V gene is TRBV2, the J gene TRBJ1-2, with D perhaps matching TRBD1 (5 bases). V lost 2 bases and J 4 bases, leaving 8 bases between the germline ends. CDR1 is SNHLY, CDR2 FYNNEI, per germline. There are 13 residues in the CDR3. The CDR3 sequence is CASSEQGTYGYTF. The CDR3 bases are TGTGCCAGCAGTGAACAGGGAACCTATGGCTACACCTTC. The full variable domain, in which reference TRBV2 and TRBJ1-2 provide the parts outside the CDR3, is EPEVTQTPSHQVTQMGQEVILRCVPISNHLYFYWYRQILGQKVEFLVSFYNNEISEKSEIFDDQFSVERPDGSNFTLKIRSTKLEDSAMYFCASSEQGTYGYTFGSGTRLTVV.

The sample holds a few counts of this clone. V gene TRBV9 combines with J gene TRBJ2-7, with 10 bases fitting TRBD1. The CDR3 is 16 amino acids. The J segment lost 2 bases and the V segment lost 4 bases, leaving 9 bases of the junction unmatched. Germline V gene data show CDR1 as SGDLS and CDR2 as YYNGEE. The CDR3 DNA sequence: TGTGCCAGCAGCCCCCCAAGGGGGACAGGGGCCTACGAGCAGTACTTC. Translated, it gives CASSPPRGTGAYEQYF.

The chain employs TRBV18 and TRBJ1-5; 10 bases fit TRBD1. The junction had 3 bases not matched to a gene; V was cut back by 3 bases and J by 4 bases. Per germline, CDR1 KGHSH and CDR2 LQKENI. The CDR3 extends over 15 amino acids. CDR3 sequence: CASSPGTGANQPQHF. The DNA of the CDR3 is TGTGCCAGCTCACCCGGGACAGGGGCAAATCAGCCCCAGCATTTT.

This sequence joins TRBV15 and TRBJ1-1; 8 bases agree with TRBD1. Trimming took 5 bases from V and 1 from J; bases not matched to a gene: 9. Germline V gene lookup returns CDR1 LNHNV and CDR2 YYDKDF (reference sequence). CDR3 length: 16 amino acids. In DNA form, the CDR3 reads TGTGCCACCAGCTCTGAGGGACAGGTGGAGAACACTGAAGCTTTCTTT. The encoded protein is CATSSEGQVENTEAFF.

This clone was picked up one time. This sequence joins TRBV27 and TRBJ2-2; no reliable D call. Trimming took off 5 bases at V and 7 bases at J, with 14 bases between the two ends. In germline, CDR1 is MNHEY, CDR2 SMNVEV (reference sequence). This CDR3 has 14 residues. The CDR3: CASSASWYGGELFF. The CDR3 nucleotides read TGTGCCAGCAGTGCCTCGTGGTACGGCGGGGAGCTGTTTTTT.

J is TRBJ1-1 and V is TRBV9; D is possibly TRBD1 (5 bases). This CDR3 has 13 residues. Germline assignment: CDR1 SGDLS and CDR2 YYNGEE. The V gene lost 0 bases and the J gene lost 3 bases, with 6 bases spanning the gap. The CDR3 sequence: CASSVGGDTEAFF. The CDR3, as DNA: TGTGCCAGCAGCGTAGGGGGGGACACTGAAGCTTTCTTT.